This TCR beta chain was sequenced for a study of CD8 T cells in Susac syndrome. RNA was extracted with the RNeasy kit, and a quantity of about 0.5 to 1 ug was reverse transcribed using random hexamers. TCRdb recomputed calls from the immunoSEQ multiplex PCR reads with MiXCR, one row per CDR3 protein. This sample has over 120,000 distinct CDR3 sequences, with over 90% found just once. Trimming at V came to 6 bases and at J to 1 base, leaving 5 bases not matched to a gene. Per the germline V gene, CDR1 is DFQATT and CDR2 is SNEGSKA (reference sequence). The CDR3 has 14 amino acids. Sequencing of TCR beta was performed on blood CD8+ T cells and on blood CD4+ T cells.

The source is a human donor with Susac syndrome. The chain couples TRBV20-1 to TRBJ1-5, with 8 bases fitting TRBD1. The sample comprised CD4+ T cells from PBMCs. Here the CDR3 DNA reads TGCAGTGCAAGGACAGGGCCCAGCAATCAGCCCCAGCATTTT. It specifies CSARTGPSNQPQHF.